These 32 T cell receptor beta chains were all obtained from the same sample, sequenced in a study of T cell repertoires in cytomegalovirus infection. Their antigen targets remain unknown. TCRdb reanalysed the reads using MiXCR and keeps one entry per CDR3 protein. The data hold about 480,000 distinct CDR3 sequences, with 30% to 35% observed a single time. The sequencing used cultured PBMCs, collected from culture after CMV antigen stimulation. The origin of the receptors is a human donor in good health (CMV status not recorded). Some clones in this sample may be carry-over from other donors' samples.

The gene calls are TRBV20-1 and TRBJ2-1; D is possibly TRBD1 (6 bases). In germline, CDR1 is DFQATT, CDR2 SNEGSKA (reference sequence). V was trimmed by 5 bases and J by 1 base, leaving 12 bases between them. There are 14 residues in the CDR3. As DNA, the CDR3 is TGCAGTGCTCGACAGGCCGTATCCTACAATGAGCAGTTCTTC. Translating gives CSARQAVSYNEQFF.

This clonotype has at least ten counts. This chain uses TRBV7-2 with TRBJ2-7; tentative D call: TRBD1 (5 bases). The CDR3 length is 15 residues. The V end was cut by 3 bases, the J end by 0 bases, with 12 bases between. CDR1 is SGHTA and CDR2 is FQGNSA in the germline V gene. The CDR3 here is CASSFQGQPSYEQYF. In nucleotides, the CDR3 is TGTGCCAGCAGCTTCCAGGGCCAACCCTCCTACGAGCAGTACTTC.

V is TRBV27 and J is TRBJ2-7; 7 nucleotides line up with TRBD1. The CDR3 runs to 14 residues. Germline lookup yields CDR1 MNHEY and CDR2 SMNVEV (reference sequence). DNA of the CDR3: TGTGTCACCCAGAGGGGGCAGGGGATGTACGAGCAGTACTTC. It codes for CVTQRGQGMYEQYF.

The CDR3 is CSVGQTAGTEAFF. The CDR3 DNA sequence: TGCAGCGTCGGCCAGACAGCTGGCACTGAAGCTTTCTTT. J is TRBJ1-1 and V is TRBV29-1, with TRBD1 as a possible D gene (5 bases). Trimming took 6 bases from V and 4 from J, leaving 15 bases between them. The germline CDR1 and CDR2 sequences are SQVTM and ANQGSEA. This CDR3 is 13 amino acids long.

A few counts support this clonotype. CDR3 bases: TGCGCCAGCAGCCAAGATCGGTGGACTGAAGCTTTCTTT. Amino acid sequence: CASSQDRWTEAFF. The gene calls are TRBV4-3 and TRBJ1-1; no clear D. This CDR3 region has 13 residues. The V and J ends lost 0 bases and 5 bases respectively, with 7 bases between them. Germline CDR1 reads LGHNA; CDR2 reads YSLEER.

The V call is TRBV7-9, the J call TRBJ2-7, with D perhaps matching TRBD2 (6 bases). V shed 4 bases and J shed 5 bases, with 12 bases lying between them. The CDR3 totals 13 residues. The germline V gene encodes CDR1 SEHNR and CDR2 FQNEAQ (reference sequence). Here the CDR3 reads CASSSTGGDEQYV. The DNA of the CDR3 is TGTGCCAGCAGCTCCACCGGCGGGGACGAGCAGTACGTC.

V and J are TRBV6-6 and TRBJ2-7, with TRBD2 matching over 9 bases. The CDR3 runs to 14 residues. V trimming: 3 bases; J trimming: 5 bases; junction bases outside the gene matches: 5. The germline V gene has CDR1 MNHNY and CDR2 SVGAGI (reference sequence). The CDR3 DNA is TGTGCCAGCAGTTATTTGGGACTAGCCAACGAGCAGTACTTC. This encodes CASSYLGLANEQYF.

This clonotype was counted once. V gene TRBV2 combines with J gene TRBJ2-6; 10 bases fit TRBD2. Losses at the gene ends were 4 bases for V and 0 bases for J; bases not matched to a gene: 0. Germline V gene data show CDR1 as SNHLY and CDR2 as FYNNEI. This CDR3 region has 16 residues. The CDR3 DNA follows: TGTGCCAGCAGTGCTAGCGGGAGCTCTGGGGCCAACGTCCTGACTTTC. This translates into CASSASGSSGANVLTF.

The chain uses TRBV20-1 and TRBJ2-3, with 7 bases aligning to TRBD2. Per germline, CDR1 DFQATT and CDR2 SNEGSKA (reference sequence). The V and J ends lost 5 bases and 8 bases, in that order; junction bases with no gene match: 22. This CDR3 contains 17 residues. The CDR3 DNA sequence: TGCAGTGCTCATCACCTTAGACTAGCCGGACTAAAGGGTACGCAGTATTTT. Its translation is CSAHHLRLAGLKGTQYF.

This sequence joins TRBV20-1 and TRBJ2-3; unclear D gene. This CDR3 region has 13 residues. The germline CDR1 and CDR2 sequences are DFQATT and SNEGSKA (reference sequence). V was cut by 1 base and J by 0 bases, with 5 bases left in between. The CDR3 region has the DNA TGCAGTGCTAGAGTTGTAAGCACAGATACGCAGTATTTT. Residues: CSARVVSTDTQYF.

DNA of the CDR3: TGTGCCACCAGTGACCCCCGGTTGGGGACAGACACGAACACCGGGGAGCTGTTTTTT. Its protein product is CATSDPRLGTDTNTGELFF. V and J are TRBV24-1 and TRBJ2-2; 7 bases line up with TRBD1. V was pared by 4 bases and J by 0 bases, with 13 bases of the junction left unmatched. Germline V gene data show CDR1 as KGHDR and CDR2 as SFDVKD. The CDR3 loop spans 19 amino acids.

This clonotype appeared a few times. The chain couples TRBV19 to TRBJ2-7; TRBD1 matches 7 bases. This CDR3 has 13 amino acids. Germline lookup yields CDR1 LNHDA and CDR2 SQIVND (reference sequence). V shed 10 bases and J 3 bases; nucleotides not matched to a gene: 9. The CDR3 loop reads CATKDRSYYEQYF. In DNA form, the CDR3 reads TGTGCCACTAAGGACAGGAGTTACTACGAGCAGTACTTC.

The chain recombines TRBV7-2 with TRBJ2-3; D unclear. Germline V gene data show CDR1 as SGHTA and CDR2 as FQGNSA. V was trimmed by 0 bases and J by 13 bases, leaving 11 bases between them. This CDR3 is built from 12 residues. Written as DNA, the CDR3 is TGTGCCAGCAGCTTAGCGCTCGGAGCGAAGTATTTT. Amino acid sequence: CASSLALGAKYF.

The chain couples TRBV13 to TRBJ1-4; TRBD1 matches at 7 bases. Per germline, CDR1 PRHDT and CDR2 FYEKMQ (reference sequence). V lost 2 bases, J lost 3 bases, and 3 bases stayed unmatched. This CDR3 is 15 amino acids long. This chain's CDR3 is CASSLYRGANEKLFF. The CDR3 DNA reads TGTGCCAGCAGCTTATACAGGGGAGCTAATGAAAAACTGTTTTTT.

V usage is TRBV7-9 and J usage is TRBJ2-2; D is ambiguous. The V gene's germline CDR1 is SEHNR and CDR2 FQNEAQ (reference sequence). The V end lost 2 bases, the J end lost 6 bases, and 13 bases lay between the germline ends. The CDR3 runs 15 residues. The CDR3 DNA reads as TGTGCCAGCAGCTTAAGGTCGAGCAGATCCGGGGAGCTGTTTTTT. Translated, it gives CASSLRSSRSGELFF.

With regard to this clonotype: A much larger clone lies one base from this, so it may be a read error. The chain carries TRBV2 and TRBJ2-5; 12 bases are shared with TRBD2. J gave up 4 bases and V 6 bases, and 3 bases lay outside the gene matches. Per the germline V gene, CDR1 is SNHLY and CDR2 is FYNNEI. The CDR3 extends over 14 amino acids. The CDR3 sequence: CASSQTSGRETQYF. CDR3 bases: TGTGCCAGCAGCCAGACTAGCGGGAGAGAGACCCAGTACTTC.

This chain uses TRBV12-3 or TRBV12-4 with TRBJ2-1; D assignment may be TRBD1 or TRBD2 (5 bases each). Trimming shortened V by 3 bases and J by 5 bases, and 17 bases separated the two germline ends. CDR3 length equals 16 residues. CDR3 nucleotide sequence: TGTGCCAGCAGTTTGGGACGGAGAACCCCACACAATGAGCAGTTCTTC. Its translation is CASSLGRRTPHNEQFF.

This clonotype was seen a handful of times. V gene TRBV24-1 combines with J gene TRBJ2-5; D remains ambiguous. This CDR3 region has 15 residues. Germline CDR1 KGHDR, CDR2 SFDVKD. With 1 base removed from V and 4 bases from J, the gap between germline ends came to 12 bases. CDR3 amino acids: CATSDLDLNGETQYF. As DNA, the CDR3 is TGTGCCACCAGTGATTTAGATCTGAATGGAGAGACCCAGTACTTC.

V and J are TRBV13 and TRBJ1-1; TRBD1 matches 7 bases. Germline V CDR1 and CDR2: PRHDT, FYEKMQ (reference sequence). V lost 5 bases and J lost 5; bases outside the gene matches: 8. The length of the CDR3 is 14 residues. The CDR3: CASSPDRVRTEAFF. The CDR3 DNA sequence: TGTGCCAGCAGCCCCGACAGGGTTCGGACTGAAGCTTTCTTT.

The rearrangement links TRBV6-6 to TRBJ2-4; TRBD1 aligns across 8 bases. Germline V CDR1 and CDR2: MNHNY, SVGAGI (reference sequence). This CDR3 has 21 amino acids. V lost 0 bases to trimming and J lost 0 bases; unmatched junction nucleotides: 16. The CDR3 bases are TGTGCCAGCAGTTACTCGAAAGCCGACAGGGGAATACTCCTAGCCAAAAACATTCAGTACTTC. It is translated as CASSYSKADRGILLAKNIQYF.

This sequence joins TRBV12-3 or TRBV12-4 and TRBJ1-5; D is unclear. The ends were cut back, 6 bases at V and 5 bases at J, with 11 bases in the middle. The CDR3 extends over 13 amino acids. CDR3 DNA: TGTGCCAGCAGAAAAAGGGTGGATCAGCCCCAGCATTTT. It encodes CASRKRVDQPQHF.

The chain has TRBV9 and TRBJ2-5, with D unresolved. The V end lost 4 bases, the J end lost 1 base, and 17 bases lay between the germline ends. The CDR3 has 16 amino acids. Germline-derived CDR1 and CDR2 are SGDLS and YYNGEE. As DNA, the CDR3 is TGTGCCAGCAGCCCAGAAACGGACGATCTCCAAGAGACCCAGTACTTC. Translation: CASSPETDDLQETQYF.

A few counts support this clonotype. V is TRBV20-1 and J is TRBJ2-1; TRBD2 matches 14 bases. Per the germline V gene, CDR1 is DFQATT and CDR2 is SNEGSKA (reference sequence). The V and J ends lost 5 bases and 8 bases, in that order; junction bases with no gene match: 5. This CDR3 is 14 amino acids long. The CDR3 is CSALGGLAGDEQFF. The CDR3 coding sequence is TGCAGTGCTCTTGGGGGACTAGCGGGAGATGAGCAGTTCTTC.

In this sample, this clonotype turned up many times. The chain couples TRBV7-2 to TRBJ1-1; TRBD1 aligns across 8 bases. V lost 5 bases to trimming and J lost 4 bases; unmatched junction nucleotides: 15. CDR1 SGHTA and CDR2 FQGNSA come from the germline V gene. CDR3 length: 17 amino acids. The CDR3 nucleotides read TGTGCCAGCAGCCCAGGGGGGGCAGGGGGCGCAGGCACTGAAGCTTTCTTT. Its translation: CASSPGGAGGAGTEAFF.

This chain uses TRBV3-1 with TRBJ1-5; 10 bases map to TRBD1. Germline lookup yields CDR1 LGHDT and CDR2 YNNKEL (reference sequence). Losses at the gene ends were 5 bases for V and 3 bases for J; bases not matched to a gene: 7. This CDR3 has 16 residues. The CDR3 nucleotides read TGTGCCAGCAGCGACACGGGACAGGGGATCAATCAGCCCCAGCATTTT. Protein sequence: CASSDTGQGINQPQHF.

This chain links TRBV19 with TRBJ1-4; no clear D. The V end lost 7 bases, the J end lost 3 bases, and 12 bases lay between the germline ends. This CDR3 comprises 14 residues. Germline V gives CDR1 LNHDA, CDR2 SQIVND (reference sequence). CDR3 nucleotide sequence: TGTGCCAGTACCTGGCAGGCTTCTAATGAAAAACTGTTTTTT. Translated, it gives CASTWQASNEKLFF. Looking up the rest from reference TRBV19 and TRBJ1-4 gives the full variable domain: DGGITQSPKYLFRKEGQNVTLSCEQNLNHDAMYWYRQDPGQGLRLIYYSQIVNDFQKGDIAEGYSVSREKKESFPLTVTSAQKNPTAFYLCASTWQASNEKLFFGSGTQLSVL.

This clonotype has a handful of counts. The J gene is TRBJ2-5, the V gene TRBV18; tentatively, D is TRBD1 or TRBD2 (5 bases each). Trimming left V 4 bases short and J 4 bases short, with 13 bases between. Germline values: CDR1 KGHSH, CDR2 LQKENI. The CDR3 is made up of 14 amino acids. The CDR3 sequence is CASSRRQGVETQYF. In DNA form, the CDR3 reads TGTGCCAGCTCACGACGGCAGGGAGTAGAGACCCAGTACTTC.

Comments on this clonotype: This is likely a read error, given that the CDR3 carries no conserved phenylalanine or tryptophan at its end. The chain recombines TRBV27 with TRBJ1-2; tentatively, D is TRBD1 (5 bases). V dropped 5 bases and J dropped 3 bases, with 13 bases sitting between them. The length of the CDR3 is 14 residues. The V gene's germline CDR1 is MNHEY and CDR2 SMNVEV (reference sequence). The CDR3 region has the DNA TGTGCCAGCAGTCCAGTCAGGGACGACTATGGCTACACCGTC. It specifies CASSPVRDDYGYTV.

This clonotype was observed a handful of times. J is TRBJ2-3 and V is TRBV4-3; 8 bases line up with TRBD1. Germline CDR1 LGHNA, CDR2 YSLEER. This CDR3 region has 19 residues. V dropped 1 base and J dropped 2; count of bases not matched to a gene: 14. The CDR3 sequence is CASSQGDRTGRMATDTQYF. The CDR3, as DNA: TGCGCCAGCAGCCAAGGGGATAGGACAGGGCGGATGGCCACAGATACGCAGTATTTT.

The chain uses TRBV28 and TRBJ1-2, with D possibly matching TRBD1 (6 bases). Trimming pared 2 bases from V and 7 bases from J, leaving 26 bases between. This CDR3 contains 18 residues. Germline lookup yields CDR1 MDHEN and CDR2 SYDVKM. The CDR3 DNA reads TGTGCCAGCAGTTTAGAATACGGAGCTAGTTGGGGGGCTTTTGGCTACACCTTC. Amino acids: CASSLEYGASWGAFGYTF.

This clonotype was counted many times. The genes are TRBV7-2 and TRBJ2-7, with D maybe TRBD1 (6 bases). Trimming cost V 5 bases and J 0 bases, with 14 bases left between them. CDR1 is SGHTA, CDR2 FQGNSA, per germline. The CDR3 length is 15 residues. CDR3 sequence (DNA): TGTGCCAGCAGCACACAGGGTGGGATCTCCTACGAGCAGTACTTC. Its protein product is CASSTQGGISYEQYF. The whole variable domain, remainder taken from reference TRBV7-2 and TRBJ2-7, is GAGVSQSPSNKVTEKGKDVELRCDPISGHTALYWYRQSLGQGLEFLIYFQGNSAPDKSGLPSDRFSAERTGGSVSTLTIQRTQQEDSAVYLCASSTQGGISYEQYFGPGTRLTVT.

The gene calls are TRBV10-3 and TRBJ2-3; 10 bases map to TRBD2. This CDR3 is built from 15 residues. The J segment lost 4 bases and the V segment lost 5 bases, leaving 6 bases of the junction unmatched. Germline V gene lookup returns CDR1 ENHRY and CDR2 SYGVKD. The CDR3 DNA follows: TGTGCCATCAGTTCGGCTAGCGGGAGCTCAGATACGCAGTATTTT. The encoded protein is CAISSASGSSDTQYF.